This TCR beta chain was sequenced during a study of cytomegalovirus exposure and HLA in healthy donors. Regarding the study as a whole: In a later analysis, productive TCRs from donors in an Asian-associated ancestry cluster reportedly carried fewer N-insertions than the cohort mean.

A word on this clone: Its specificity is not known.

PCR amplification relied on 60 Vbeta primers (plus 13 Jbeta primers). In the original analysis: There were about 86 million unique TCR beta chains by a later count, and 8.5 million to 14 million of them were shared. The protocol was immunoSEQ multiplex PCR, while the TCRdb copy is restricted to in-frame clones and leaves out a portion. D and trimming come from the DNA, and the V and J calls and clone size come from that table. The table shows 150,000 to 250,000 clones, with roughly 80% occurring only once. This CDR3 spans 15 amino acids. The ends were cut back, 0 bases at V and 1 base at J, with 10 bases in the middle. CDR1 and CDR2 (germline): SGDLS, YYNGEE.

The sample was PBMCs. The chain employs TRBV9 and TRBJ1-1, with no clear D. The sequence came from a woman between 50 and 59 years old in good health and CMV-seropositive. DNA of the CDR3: TGTGCCAGCAGCGTAGCTCCCGTTAGGAACACTGAAGCTTTCTTT. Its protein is CASSVAPVRNTEAFF.